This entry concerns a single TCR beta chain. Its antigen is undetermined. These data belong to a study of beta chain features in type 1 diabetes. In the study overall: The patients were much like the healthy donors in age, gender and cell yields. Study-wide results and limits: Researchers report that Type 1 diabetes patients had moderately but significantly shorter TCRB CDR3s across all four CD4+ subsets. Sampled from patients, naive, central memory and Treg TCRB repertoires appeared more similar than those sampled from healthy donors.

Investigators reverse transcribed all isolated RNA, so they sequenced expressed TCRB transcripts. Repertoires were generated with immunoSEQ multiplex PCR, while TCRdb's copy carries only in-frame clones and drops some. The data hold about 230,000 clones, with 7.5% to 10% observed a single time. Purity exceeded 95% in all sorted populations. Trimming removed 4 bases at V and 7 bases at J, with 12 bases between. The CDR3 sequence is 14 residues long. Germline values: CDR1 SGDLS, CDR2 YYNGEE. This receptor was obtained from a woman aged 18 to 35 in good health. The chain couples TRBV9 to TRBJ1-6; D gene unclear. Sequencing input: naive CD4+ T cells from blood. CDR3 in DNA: TGTGCCAGCAGCCAGACACAAGCCAATTCACCCCTCCACTTT. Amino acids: CASSQTQANSPLHF.